The 25 T cell receptor beta chains in this list originate from one sample, sequenced in a study of read filtering for tumor transcriptome and immune sequencing. Molecular barcoded adaptors covering alpha/delta and beta/gamma chains were used on roughly 400 ng RNA. Via MiXCR, TCRdb re-called the reads, giving one row per CDR3 protein. The table has around 31,000 distinct CDR3 sequences, around a sixth seen once; the top ten hold approximately 16%. Sequencing was performed on a population of CD138-negative cells sorted from bone marrow. All receptors derive from a donor aged 40 or older with multiple myeloma.

This clonotype was recorded many times. This chain connects TRBV20-1 to TRBJ1-5; TRBD1 matches 9 bases. The CDR3 sequence is 18 residues long. V lost 0 bases, J lost 2 bases, and 11 bases stayed unmatched. The germline V gene encodes CDR1 DFQATT and CDR2 SNEGSKA (reference sequence). The CDR3 here is CSAREPGQGSDGNQPQHF. The CDR3 DNA reads TGCAGTGCTAGAGAACCGGGACAGGGCAGTGATGGCAATCAGCCCCAGCATTTT.

This clonotype was counted at least ten times. The chain employs TRBV5-1 and TRBJ1-1; 7 bases fit TRBD1. CDR1 is SGHRS and CDR2 is YFSETQ in the germline V gene. The CDR3 totals 15 residues. The ends lost 4 bases at V and 3 bases at J; junction bases unmatched: 9. CDR3 in DNA: TGCGCCAGCAGCCCATTACAGGGGTGGTACACTGAAGCTTTCTTT. Translation: CASSPLQGWYTEAFF.

This clonotype was seen at least ten times. The J gene is TRBJ2-1, the V gene TRBV5-6; D not resolved. From germline, CDR1 is SGHDT and CDR2 YYEEEE. Deletions cut 0 bases from V and 2 bases from J, with 12 bases between. This CDR3 has 16 amino acids. The DNA of the CDR3 is TGTGCCAGCAGCTTGGGTCTAAGTTCGACCTACAATGAGCAGTTCTTC. This gives the protein CASSLGLSSTYNEQFF.

Sample share makes this clonotype medium-sized. The rearrangement links TRBV20-1 to TRBJ1-1; D perhaps matches TRBD1 (6 bases). Germline assignment: CDR1 DFQATT and CDR2 SNEGSKA (reference sequence). The ends were cut back, 5 bases at V and 2 bases at J, with 12 bases in the middle. The CDR3 runs 13 residues. The CDR3 coding sequence is TGCAGTGCTGGAGGGGGGAGAAACACTGAAGCTTTCTTT. Translation: CSAGGGRNTEAFF.

This clonotype was found many times. The V and J genes are TRBV5-4 and TRBJ2-5, with 8 bases aligning to TRBD1. Germline V gene data show CDR1 as SGHNT and CDR2 as YYREEE (reference sequence). This CDR3 has 14 amino acids. Trimming took 7 bases from V and 5 from J; bases not matched to a gene: 10. The CDR3 loop is CASGQGDRWETQYF. DNA of the CDR3: TGTGCCAGCGGACAGGGTGATCGGTGGGAGACCCAGTACTTC.

This clonotype showed up just a few times. The rearrangement links TRBV28 to TRBJ2-5; tentative D call: TRBD2 (8 bases). CDR1 is MDHEN and CDR2 is SYDVKM in the germline V gene. V lost 5 bases to trimming and J lost 4 bases, with 14 bases between them. The CDR3 runs 14 residues. DNA of the CDR3: TGTGCCAGCAGTAGGGGGCGGGGGGCAGAGACCCAGTACTTC. It yields the protein CASSRGRGAETQYF.

Comment on this clonotype: Given a much more abundant clone one base away, this may be a read error. The chain recombines TRBV11-2 with TRBJ2-2, with 7 bases fitting TRBD2. CDR1 is SGHAT and CDR2 is FQNNGV in the germline V gene. The CDR3 runs 17 residues. V was pared by 1 base and J by 6 bases, with 11 bases of the junction left unmatched. The CDR3 sequence: CASSLGPSQREAGELFF. DNA of the CDR3: TGTGCCAGCAGCTTAGGCCCTTCCCAGCGGGAAGCCGGGGAGCTGTTTTTT. Using reference TRBV11-2 and TRBJ2-2 for the parts outside the CDR3, the full variable domain is EAGVAQSPRYKIIEKRQSVAFWCNPISGHATLYWYQQILGQGPKLLIQFQNNGVVDDSQLPKDRFSAERLKGVDSTLKIQPAKLEDSAVYLCASSLGPSQREAGELFFGEGSRLTVL.

This clonotype was counted many times. This rearrangement joins TRBV6-1 to TRBJ2-2, with D maybe TRBD1 (6 bases). The CDR3 extends over 14 amino acids. Trimming left V 9 bases short and J 6 bases short, with 17 bases between. The germline V gene encodes CDR1 MNHNS and CDR2 SASEGT. The CDR3 coding sequence is TGTGCCAGTCGACTCCACCCAGGGGCCGGGGAGCTGTTTTTT. Its translation: CASRLHPGAGELFF.

This clonotype was counted between two and nine times. Being one base from a much bigger clone, this may be a read error. The chain couples TRBV20-1 to TRBJ1-2, with no clear D. The CDR3 consists of 11 residues. Germline V gives CDR1 DFQATT, CDR2 SNEGSKA (reference sequence). The CDR3 loop reads CSTRVGESYTF. The CDR3 region has the DNA TGCAGTACTAGAGTCGGGGAGAGCTACACCTTC.

This clonotype was picked up many times. The rearrangement uses TRBV5-1 and TRBJ2-1, with D unresolved. Germline V CDR1 and CDR2: SGHRS, YFSETQ. The CDR3 contains 13 residues. Trimming cost V 0 bases and J 8 bases, with 9 bases left between them. The CDR3 here is CASSLGELDEQFF. In DNA form, the CDR3 reads TGCGCCAGCAGCTTGGGGGAATTGGATGAGCAGTTCTTC. The whole variable domain, filled in from reference TRBV5-1 and TRBJ2-1, reads KAGVTQTPRYLIKTRGQQVTLSCSPISGHRSVSWYQQTPGQGLQFLFEYFSETQRNKGNFPGRFSGRQFSNSRSEMNVSTLELGDSALYLCASSLGELDEQFFGPGTRLTVL.

In regard to this clonotype: This clone may be a read error of a much larger clone one base away. This sequence joins TRBV2 and TRBJ2-5; TRBD2 aligns across 16 bases. CDR1 and CDR2 (germline): SNHLY, FYNNEI. This CDR3 contains 14 residues. V was clipped by 5 bases and J by 9 bases; unmatched bases: 3. Here the CDR3 reads CASSFGTSGRAQYF. CDR3 in DNA: TGTGCCAGCAGTTTCGGGACTAGCGGGAGGGCCCAGTACTTC.

This clonotype was recorded a few times. The V call is TRBV11-2, the J call TRBJ2-5, with TRBD2 as a possible D gene (6 bases). Germline V lookup: CDR1 SGHAT, CDR2 FQNNGV. This CDR3 has 15 residues. V gave up 4 bases and J gave up 5 bases, with 17 bases separating them. CDR3 coding DNA: TGTGCCAGCAGCTCGCAGAGCGGGTCCGGCGAGACCCAGTACTTC. It translates to CASSSQSGSGETQYF.

By share of the sample, this clonotype is medium-sized. J is TRBJ2-3 and V is TRBV18, with D perhaps TRBD1 (5 bases). Germline V lookup: CDR1 KGHSH, CDR2 LQKENI. The CDR3 extends over 15 amino acids. Trimming cost V 2 bases and J 2 bases, with 11 bases left between them. CDR3 sequence reads: CASSPTNGATDTQYF. The DNA for the CDR3 is TGTGCCAGCTCACCAACAAATGGGGCCACAGATACGCAGTATTTT.

This clonotype was seen many times. V and J are TRBV5-1 and TRBJ2-3, with D maybe TRBD2 (7 bases). The germline gives CDR1 SGHRS, CDR2 YFSETQ. CDR3 length equals 15 residues. V was shortened by 6 bases and J by 0 bases, with 14 bases between the two germline ends. The CDR3 DNA is TGCGCCAGCACGGGGGGCGGAACTAGCACAGATACGCAGTATTTT. This gives the protein CASTGGGTSTDTQYF.

This chain uses TRBV28 with TRBJ1-4; TRBD1 matches 9 bases. This CDR3 is 15 amino acids long. Germline CDR1 MDHEN, CDR2 SYDVKM. V lost 5 bases, J lost 10 bases, and 11 bases stayed unmatched. The CDR3 DNA reads as TGTGCCAGCAGTGCCCCCGGGACAGGGCAACGAAAACTGTTTTTT. Residues: CASSAPGTGQRKLFF.

The chain links TRBV30 to TRBJ1-5; no definite D call. There are 13 residues in the CDR3. Germline loops: CDR1 GTSNPN, CDR2 SVGIG (reference sequence). Trimming took off 2 bases at V and 0 bases at J, with 5 bases between the two ends. CDR3 in DNA: TGTGCCTGGAGTACGGGTAGCAATCAGCCCCAGCATTTT. Translating it yields CAWSTGSNQPQHF.

This clonotype was counted ten times or more. This chain joins TRBV7-9 and TRBJ1-5, with TRBD1 identical over 8 bases. The V gene's germline CDR1 is SEHNR and CDR2 FQNEAQ (reference sequence). The CDR3 has 13 amino acids. The trim removed 5 bases at V and 8 bases at J, leaving 5 bases unmatched. The CDR3 sequence: CASSRTGGEPQHF. CDR3 DNA: TGTGCCAGCAGCCGAACAGGGGGAGAGCCCCAGCATTTT.

Sample share makes this clonotype medium-sized. J is TRBJ2-3 and V is TRBV29-1, with D perhaps TRBD1 or TRBD2 (5 bases each). Germline assignment: CDR1 SQVTM and CDR2 ANQGSEA. V was cut by 6 bases and J by 5 bases, with 15 bases left in between. The CDR3 has 13 amino acids. CDR3 amino acids: CSVSRVTGDTQYF. The CDR3 region has the DNA TGCAGCGTGTCGAGGGTTACAGGAGATACGCAGTATTTT.

This clonotype was detected many times. The genes are TRBV7-2 and TRBJ2-2; unclear D gene. The CDR3 consists of 16 residues. V lost 3 bases and J 6 bases, leaving 17 bases between the germline ends. Germline values: CDR1 SGHTA, CDR2 FQGNSA. The CDR3 spells CASSLVGYRAAGELFF. The DNA of the CDR3 is TGTGCCAGCAGCTTGGTGGGATATCGGGCCGCCGGGGAGCTGTTTTTT.

The CDR3 protein is CSAPPVGASTYNEQFF. The CDR3 bases are TGCAGTGCTCCACCCGTGGGGGCTTCAACCTACAATGAGCAGTTCTTC. The rearrangement links TRBV20-1 to TRBJ2-1; perhaps TRBD1 as D (6 bases). CDR1 and CDR2 from the germline V gene are DFQATT and SNEGSKA (reference sequence). The ends were cut back, 5 bases at V and 2 bases at J, with 19 bases in the middle. The CDR3 is 16 amino acids.

Many counts were recorded for this clonotype. This chain joins TRBV5-1 and TRBJ1-1; 9 nucleotides agree with TRBD1. CDR3 length: 15 amino acids. Per the germline V gene, CDR1 is SGHRS and CDR2 is YFSETQ. The V segment lost 4 bases and the J segment 3 bases; nucleotides outside the gene matches: 7. The CDR3 protein is CASSPGTGKDTEAFF. CDR3 bases: TGCGCCAGCAGCCCTGGGACAGGGAAGGACACTGAAGCTTTCTTT.

This clonotype was observed many times. The genes are TRBV19 and TRBJ1-5, with D unresolved. Trimming shortened V by 1 base and J by 3 bases, and 10 bases separated the two germline ends. Germline loops: CDR1 LNHDA, CDR2 SQIVND (reference sequence). The CDR3 is 15 residues long. This chain's CDR3 is CASSIVRQINQPQHF. DNA for the CDR3: TGTGCCAGTAGTATAGTCCGACAAATCAATCAGCCCCAGCATTTT.

The CDR3 nucleotides read TGTGCCAGCCGGATCGCCGGGGAGCTGTTTTTT. The encoded protein is CASRIAGELFF. The V gene is TRBV6-6, the J gene TRBJ2-2; no firm D call. The CDR3 runs 11 residues. Trimming shortened V by 8 bases and J by 6 bases, and 7 bases separated the two germline ends. Germline loops: CDR1 MNHNY, CDR2 SVGAGI (reference sequence).

This clonotype ranks as medium-sized. The rearrangement joins TRBV7-9 to TRBJ2-1; D gene ambiguous. The CDR3 is 13 residues long. The V end lost 1 base, the J end lost 6 bases, and 7 bases lay between the germline ends. From germline, CDR1 is SEHNR and CDR2 FQNEAQ (reference sequence). The CDR3 DNA is TGTGCCAGCAGCTTAGGTACCGGCAATGAGCAGTTCTTC. Protein sequence: CASSLGTGNEQFF.

Turning to this clonotype: A read error is possible here, since a much larger clone lies one base away. V and J are TRBV7-9 and TRBJ2-1; 8 bases map to TRBD2. The CDR3 has 16 residues. With V trimmed by 10 bases and J by 3 bases, 14 bases remained unmatched. The germline V gene has CDR1 SEHNR and CDR2 FQNEAQ (reference sequence). Written as DNA, the CDR3 is TGTGCCAACACTGCCACGAGCGGGAGAGGCTACAATGAGCAGTTCTTC. This codes for CANTATSGRGYNEQFF. The full variable domain, with the rest looked up from reference TRBV7-9 and TRBJ2-1, is DTGVSQNPRHKITKRGQNVTFRCDPISEHNRLYWYRQTLGQGPEFLTYFQNEAQLEKSRLLSDRFSAERPKGSFSTLEIQRTEQGDSAMYLCANTATSGRGYNEQFFGPGTRLTVL.